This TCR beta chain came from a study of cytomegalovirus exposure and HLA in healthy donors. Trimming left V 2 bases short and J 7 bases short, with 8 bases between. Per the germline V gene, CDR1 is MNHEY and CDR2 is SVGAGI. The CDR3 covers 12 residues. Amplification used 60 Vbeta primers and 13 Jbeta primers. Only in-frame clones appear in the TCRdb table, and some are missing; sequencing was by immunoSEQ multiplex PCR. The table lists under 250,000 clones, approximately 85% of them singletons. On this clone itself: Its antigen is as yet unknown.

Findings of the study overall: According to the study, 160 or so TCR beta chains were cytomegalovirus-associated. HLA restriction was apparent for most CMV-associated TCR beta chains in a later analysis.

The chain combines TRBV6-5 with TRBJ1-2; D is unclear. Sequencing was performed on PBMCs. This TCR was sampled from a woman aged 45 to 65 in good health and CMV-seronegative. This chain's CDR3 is CASSYDLAGYTF. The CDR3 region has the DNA TGTGCCAGCAGTTACGACCTAGCTGGCTACACCTTC.